Listed below are T cell receptor beta chains from one sample, sequenced in a study of blood T cell repertoires in COVID-19. The assay was immunoSEQ multiplex PCR, and TCRdb's table has in-frame clones only and misses some. The sample has 15,000 to 20,000 clones, around 90% seen once; the top ten hold about 8%. Source material: peripheral blood. These receptors all stem from a human donor with active COVID-19. The donor label of this sample is uncertain. Each CDR3 is given with its conserved first and last residue. The D gene is left open where the match is weak. Size is stated for part of the rows, as once, few or many counts, or as a class when the clone is expanded.

D gene	V gene	clone size	J gene	CDR3 protein	CDR3 DNA
TRBD1	TRBV4-2	few	TRBJ2-1	CASSQAGQGSYEQFF	TGTGCCAGCAGCCAGGCGGGACAGGGAAGTTATGAGCAGTTCTTC
.	TRBV29-1	.	TRBJ1-4	CSVCWAGHEKLFF	TGCAGCGTTTGCTGGGCTGGTCACGAAAAACTGTTTTTT
TRBD2	TRBV6-2/TRBV6-3	.	TRBJ2-5	CASSYWVSGRGAPETQYF	TGTGCCAGCAGTTACTGGGTTAGCGGGAGGGGTGCCCCAGAGACCCAGTACTTC
.	TRBV7-3	.	TRBJ2-5	CASSSHSQETQYF	TGTGCCAGCAGCTCCCATAGCCAAGAGACCCAGTACTTC
TRBD1	TRBV7-8	.	TRBJ1-4	CASSYTGDEKLFF	TGTGCCAGCAGCTATACAGGGGATGAAAAACTGTTTTTT
.	TRBV7-2	.	TRBJ1-1	CASSPRGTEAFF	TGTGCCAGCAGCCCAAGAGGCACTGAAGCTTTCTTT
.	TRBV10-2	.	TRBJ1-5	CASSESGVNQPQHF	TGCGCCAGCAGTGAGTCGGGCGTGAATCAGCCCCAGCATTTT
.	TRBV7-2	few	TRBJ1-1	CASSLSLNTEAFF	TGTGCCAGCAGCTTATCTCTGAACACTGAAGCTTTCTTT
TRBD2	TRBV2	.	TRBJ2-2	CASRRLAGGRGELFF	TGTGCCAGCAGGCGGCTAGCGGGAGGCCGCGGGGAGCTGTTTTTT
.	TRBV5-5	.	TRBJ1-3	CASSRGESGNTIYF	TGTGCCAGCAGTCGGGGGGAATCTGGAAACACCATATATTTT
TRBD2	TRBV7-3	.	TRBJ2-6	CASSLKIRLAARFSGANVLTF	TGTGCCAGCAGCTTAAAAATACGACTAGCGGCAAGATTCTCTGGGGCCAACGTCCTGACTTTC
.	TRBV30	.	TRBJ1-5	CAWSGPGQPQHF	TGTGCCTGGAGCGGACCGGGGCAGCCCCAGCATTTT
.	TRBV4-3	.	TRBJ1-6	CASSQDYGSSYNSPLHF	TGCGCCAGCAGCCAAGATTACGGGAGCTCCTATAATTCACCCCTCCACTTT
TRBD1	TRBV4-2	medium-sized	TRBJ1-6	CASSQEGQGVSPLHF	TGTGCCAGCAGCCAGGAGGGACAGGGGGTGTCACCCCTCCACTTT
.	TRBV7-2	few	TRBJ2-2	CASTVKRATGELFF	TGTGCCAGCACCGTTAAGAGGGCCACCGGGGAGCTGTTTTTT
.	TRBV6-5	.	TRBJ2-7	CASSYGLGSYEQYF	TGTGCCAGCAGTTACGGGCTCGGTTCCTACGAGCAGTACTTC
TRBD2	TRBV9	.	TRBJ2-7	CASSVVPGGPDEQYF	TGTGCCAGCAGCGTAGTCCCGGGAGGGCCGGACGAGCAGTACTTC
.	TRBV5-6	once	TRBJ2-3	CASSFWVGDNTDTQYF	TGTGCCAGCAGCTTCTGGGTTGGGGACAACACAGATACGCAGTATTTT
.	TRBV7-2	once	TRBJ2-1	CASSFVPQGPEQFF	TGTGCCAGCAGCTTTGTCCCCCAGGGTCCTGAGCAGTTCTTC
.	TRBV6-2/TRBV6-3	.	TRBJ2-5	CASSSLGGGSLAETQYF	TGTGCCAGCAGTTCCCTGGGGGGCGGGAGTCTTGCAGAGACCCAGTACTTC
.	TRBV6-4	.	TRBJ2-6	CASSPQASSGANVLTF	TGTGCCAGCAGTCCGCAGGCGAGCTCTGGGGCCAACGTCCTGACTTTC
TRBD2	TRBV9	once	TRBJ2-1	CASSVISTSGAQNSEQFF	TGTGCCAGCAGCGTAATCTCCACTAGCGGGGCCCAAAACAGTGAGCAGTTCTTC
TRBD2	TRBV7-9	.	TRBJ2-3	CASSSGTSGSTLDTQYF	TGTGCCAGCAGCTCCGGGACTAGCGGGAGTACTTTGGATACGCAGTATTTT
.	TRBV30	.	TRBJ2-6	CAWSTLAGANVLTF	TGTGCCTGGTCGACTTTGGCCGGGGCCAACGTCCTGACTTTC
.	TRBV28	.	TRBJ1-3	CASSPPGQGRRNTIYF	TGTGCCAGCAGCCCTCCCGGGCAGGGTCGGAGAAACACCATATATTTT
.	TRBV19	.	TRBJ2-2	CATTGTGELFF	TGTGCCACCACGGGGACCGGGGAGCTGTTTTTT
TRBD1	TRBV19	.	TRBJ1-5	CASSTGQGAAFWQPQHF	TGTGCCAGTAGTACGGGACAGGGTGCGGCGTTTTGGCAGCCCCAGCATTTT
TRBD1	TRBV7-9	.	TRBJ1-2	CASSLDRGLGYTF	TGTGCCAGCTCCTTGGACAGGGGGCTAGGCTACACCTTC
.	TRBV27	.	TRBJ2-2	CASIQEGGTGELFF	TGTGCCAGCATCCAGGAAGGGGGCACCGGGGAGCTGTTTTTT
TRBD1	TRBV27	.	TRBJ2-3	CASSILLTGGIDTQYF	TGTGCCAGCAGCATTCTGTTGACAGGGGGGATAGATACGCAGTATTTT
TRBD2	TRBV11-3	.	TRBJ2-1	CASSSRTSGRGDEQFF	TGTGCCAGCAGCTCCCGGACTAGCGGGAGGGGCGATGAGCAGTTCTTC
.	TRBV3-1/TRBV3-2	.	TRBJ2-5	CASSLTGSQTQYF	TGTGCCAGCAGCCTTACAGGGAGCCAGACCCAGTACTTC
TRBD1	TRBV5-1	.	TRBJ2-5	CASSLSLGGTETQYF	TGCGCCAGCAGCTTGTCCTTAGGGGGCACGGAGACCCAGTACTTC
.	TRBV5-4	.	TRBJ2-5	CASSFGDRETQYF	TGTGCCAGCAGCTTCGGAGACAGAGAGACCCAGTACTTC
.	TRBV19	.	TRBJ1-1	CASSSFSGITEAFF	TGTGCCAGTAGTTCGTTTTCGGGGATCACTGAAGCTTTCTTT
.	TRBV2	.	TRBJ2-7	CAGQTLTLYEQYF	TGTGCCGGGCAAACTCTTACACTCTACGAGCAGTACTTC
TRBD1	TRBV30	.	TRBJ1-2	CAWTRDSGSYGYTF	TGTGCCTGGACCCGGGACAGCGGGTCCTATGGCTACACCTTC
.	TRBV28	.	TRBJ1-6	CASGGVTYNSPLHF	TGTGCCAGCGGCGGAGTAACCTATAATTCACCCCTCCACTTT
TRBD1	TRBV11-2	.	TRBJ2-5	CASSMTGELETQYF	TGTGCCAGCAGTATGACAGGGGAGTTGGAGACCCAGTACTTC
TRBD2	TRBV9	.	TRBJ2-1	CASSVGASGRAHEQFF	TGTGCCAGCAGCGTAGGCGCTAGCGGGAGGGCCCATGAGCAGTTCTTC
TRBD1	TRBV5-1	.	TRBJ1-1	CASSLLQGTEAFF	TGCGCCAGCAGCTTGTTACAGGGGACTGAAGCTTTCTTT
.	TRBV10-3	.	TRBJ1-5	CAITGDFNQPQHF	TGTGCCATCACGGGGGATTTCAATCAGCCCCAGCATTTT
TRBD1	TRBV13	.	TRBJ2-1	CASSGPGQDRNEQFF	TGTGCCAGCAGCGGTCCGGGACAGGATCGGAATGAGCAGTTCTTC
TRBD2	TRBV10-1	.	TRBJ2-3	CASSESGLVITDTQYF	TGCGCCAGCAGTGAGTCTGGACTAGTAATCACAGATACGCAGTATTTT
TRBD2	TRBV7-2	.	TRBJ2-3	CASSQGLATDTQYF	TGTGCCAGCAGCCAAGGACTAGCGACAGATACGCAGTATTTT
TRBD1	TRBV5-4	.	TRBJ2-7	CASSLGGQSSYEQYF	TGTGCCAGCAGCTTGGGGGGACAGAGCTCCTACGAGCAGTACTTC
.	TRBV6-1	.	TRBJ2-3	CASSEAGGRHTQYF	TGTGCCAGCAGTGAAGCAGGAGGGAGGCATACGCAGTATTTT
TRBD2	TRBV4-1	few	TRBJ2-2	CASSQGLAGVYTGELFF	TGCGCCAGCAGCCAAGGCCTAGCGGGAGTGTACACCGGGGAGCTGTTTTTT
.	TRBV5-4	.	TRBJ2-1	CASSSGGQPYNEQFF	TGTGCCAGCAGCTCCGGGGGACAGCCATACAATGAGCAGTTCTTC
.	TRBV3-1/TRBV3-2	.	TRBJ2-2	CASSQVQGTSQYTGELFF	TGTGCCAGCAGCCAAGTCCAGGGGACCTCCCAATACACCGGGGAGCTGTTTTTT
TRBD1	TRBV11-2	.	TRBJ2-7	CASSLKGQLPLYEQYF	TGTGCCAGCAGCCTAAAGGGACAGTTGCCCCTATACGAGCAGTACTTC
.	TRBV7-3	.	TRBJ2-7	CASSFGGLNEQYF	TGTGCCAGCAGCTTCGGGGGTTTGAACGAGCAGTACTTC
TRBD2	TRBV4-2	.	TRBJ2-1	CASSQTLAGGYNEQFF	TGTGCCAGCAGCCAGACACTAGCGGGAGGCTACAATGAGCAGTTCTTC
TRBD2	TRBV11-2	.	TRBJ2-3	CASSLVGLAGADTQYF	TGTGCCAGCAGCTTAGTCGGCCTAGCGGGAGCCGATACGCAGTATTTT
.	TRBV21-1	once	TRBJ2-5	CASFDGETQYF	TGTGCCAGCTTCGACGGGGAGACCCAGTACTTC
TRBD2	TRBV28	.	TRBJ2-7	CASSTPGLAGGYEQYF	TGTGCCAGCAGTACCCCCGGACTAGCGGGAGGGTACGAGCAGTACTTC
.	TRBV7-7	.	TRBJ2-7	CASSLDPGYEQYF	TGTGCTAGCAGCTTAGATCCGGGATACGAGCAGTACTTC
.	TRBV19	.	TRBJ2-5	CASSIRETQYF	TGTGCCAGTAGTATCCGAGAGACCCAGTACTTC
TRBD1	TRBV29-1	.	TRBJ2-3	CSVGQGVTDTQYF	TGCAGCGTTGGACAGGGGGTTACAGATACGCAGTATTTT
TRBD1	TRBV28	.	TRBJ1-4	CAILDRGDEKLFF	TGTGCCATCTTAGACAGGGGTGACGAAAAACTGTTTTTT